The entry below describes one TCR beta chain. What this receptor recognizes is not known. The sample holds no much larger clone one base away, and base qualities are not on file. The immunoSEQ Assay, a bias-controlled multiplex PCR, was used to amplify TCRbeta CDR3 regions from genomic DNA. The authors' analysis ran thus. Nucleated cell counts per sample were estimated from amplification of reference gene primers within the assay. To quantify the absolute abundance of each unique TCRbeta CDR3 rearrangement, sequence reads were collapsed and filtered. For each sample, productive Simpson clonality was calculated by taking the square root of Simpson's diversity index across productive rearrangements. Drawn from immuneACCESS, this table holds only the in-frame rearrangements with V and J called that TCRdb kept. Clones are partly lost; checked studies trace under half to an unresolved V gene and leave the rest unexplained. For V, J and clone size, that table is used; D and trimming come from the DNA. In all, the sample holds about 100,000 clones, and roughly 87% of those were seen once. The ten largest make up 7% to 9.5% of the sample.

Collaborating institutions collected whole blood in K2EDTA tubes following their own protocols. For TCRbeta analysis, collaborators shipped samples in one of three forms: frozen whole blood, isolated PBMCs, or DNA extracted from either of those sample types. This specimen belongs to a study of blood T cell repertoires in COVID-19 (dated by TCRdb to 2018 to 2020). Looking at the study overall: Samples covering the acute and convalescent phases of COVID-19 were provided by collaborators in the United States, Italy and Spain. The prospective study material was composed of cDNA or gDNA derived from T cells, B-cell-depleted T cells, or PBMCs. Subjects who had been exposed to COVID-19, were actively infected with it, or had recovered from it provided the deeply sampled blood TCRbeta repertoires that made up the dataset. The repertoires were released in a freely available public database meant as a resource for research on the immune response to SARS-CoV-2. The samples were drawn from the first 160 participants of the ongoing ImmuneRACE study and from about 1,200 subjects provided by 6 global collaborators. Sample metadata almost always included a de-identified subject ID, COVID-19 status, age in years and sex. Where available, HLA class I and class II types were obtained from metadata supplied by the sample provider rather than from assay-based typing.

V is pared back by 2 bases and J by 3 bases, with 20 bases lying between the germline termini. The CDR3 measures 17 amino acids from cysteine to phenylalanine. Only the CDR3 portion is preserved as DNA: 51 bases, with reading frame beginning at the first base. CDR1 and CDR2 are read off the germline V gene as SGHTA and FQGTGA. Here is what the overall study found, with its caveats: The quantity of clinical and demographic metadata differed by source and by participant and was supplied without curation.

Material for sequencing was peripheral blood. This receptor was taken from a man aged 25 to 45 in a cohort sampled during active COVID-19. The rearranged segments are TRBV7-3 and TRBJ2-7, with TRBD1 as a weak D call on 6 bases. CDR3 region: CASSLPQDRLSGYEQYF. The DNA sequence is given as TGTGCCAGCAGCTTACCTCAAGACAGGTTAAGCGGCTACGAGCAGTACTTC.